This TCR beta chain was sequenced for a study of OX40 agonist ivuxolimab in advanced cancers. Study-wide background: The patients' treatment was ivuxolimab, an agonistic anti-OX40 (CD134) antibody. Patients were about 83% male with ages roughly 23 to 85, mean approximately 58.

The repertoire was sequenced with immunoSEQ multiplex PCR; TCRdb's copy has only in-frame clones and lacks some. The sample has about 62,000 clones; 85% are singletons. Notes on this clone: Antigen specificity is unknown.

Overall study findings and caveats: Among the lowest peripheral clonal expansion occurred in 0.1-3.0 mg/kg partial responders.

The sample here was CD4+ or CD8+ T cells sorted from blood, taken in a trial of the OX40 agonist ivuxolimab. The clonotype was recovered from an adult with an advanced solid tumor such as melanoma, head and neck, liver or kidney cancer.

The DNA for the CDR3 is TGCAGTGCTACTCCCTTGGTAGAGCAGTACTTC. This encodes CSATPLVEQYF. The chain employs TRBV20-1 and TRBJ2-7; D not certain. The CDR3 extends over 11 amino acids. Looked up from germline, CDR1 is DFQATT and CDR2 is SNEGSKA (reference sequence). Trimming removed 4 bases at V and 7 bases at J, with 11 bases between.